A single sample gave rise to the 20 T cell receptor beta chains below, sequenced in a study of cytomegalovirus exposure and HLA in healthy donors (dated by TCRdb to 2015 to 2018). The library relied on the immunoSEQ multiplex PCR assay. A mixture of 60 forward primers for TCR Vbeta segments and 13 reverse primers for TCR Jbeta segments was used in the multiplex PCR. Sourced from immuneACCESS, this table was stored by TCRdb with only in-frame sequences that have V and J called. A share of the clones is absent; for the studies checked, an unresolved V gene accounts for under half, and the remainder has no known explanation. Counted in this sample were around 140,000 clones; about four fifths of them appeared once. The ten most abundant clones make up around 4.4% of the sample. Sequencing was carried out using PBMCs. The receptors derive from a man in his forties in good health and CMV-seronegative.

The chain has TRBV29-1 and TRBJ1-1; tentative D call: TRBD1 (6 bases). Germline V gene lookup returns CDR1 SQVTM and CDR2 ANQGSEA. Trimming shortened V by 8 bases and J by 4 bases, and 17 bases separated the two germline ends. This CDR3 has 13 residues. CDR3: CSTHSGTSTEAFF. CDR3 DNA: TGCAGCACACATTCCGGGACAAGCACTGAAGCTTTCTTT.

The V call is TRBV7-2, the J call TRBJ1-2; 10 bases fit TRBD1. The germline V gene has CDR1 SGHTA and CDR2 FQGNSA. The CDR3 spans 16 residues. J was trimmed by 8 bases and V by 1 base; bases with no gene match: 10. CDR3 in DNA: TGTGCCAGCAGCTTAGTGGCGACAGGGGGCTCGAGGGGCTACACCTTC. Protein sequence: CASSLVATGGSRGYTF.

The chain joins TRBV6-6 to TRBJ2-5; D might be TRBD1 (5 bases). Trimming pared 5 bases from V and 5 bases from J, leaving 6 bases between. The CDR3 is 11 residues long. Per the germline V gene, CDR1 is MNHNY and CDR2 is SVGAGI (reference sequence). Here the CDR3 DNA reads TGTGCCAGCAGTCAGGGTGAGACCCAGTACTTC. Translating it yields CASSQGETQYF.

CDR3 in amino acids: CASSYRDRAPYEQYF. The CDR3 DNA sequence: TGTGCCAGCAGTTACCGGGACAGGGCCCCCTACGAGCAGTACTTC. The chain links TRBV28 to TRBJ2-7; 9 nucleotides agree with TRBD1. J lost 2 bases, V lost 4 bases, and 6 bases had no gene match. The CDR3 is made up of 15 amino acids. Germline V gives CDR1 MDHEN, CDR2 SYDVKM.

This sequence joins TRBV7-7 and TRBJ2-2; D might be TRBD2 (6 bases). Germline CDR1 reads SSHAT; CDR2 reads FNYEAQ (reference sequence). The CDR3 runs to 13 residues. With 1 base removed from V and 6 bases from J, the gap between germline ends came to 6 bases. As DNA, the CDR3 is TGTGCCAGCAGCTTAGGGGAGGCCGGGGAGCTGTTTTTT. Residues: CASSLGEAGELFF.

J is TRBJ2-5 and V is TRBV19, with D tentatively TRBD2 (5 bases). Trimming took 1 base from V and 2 from J, leaving 20 bases between them. Per the germline V gene, CDR1 is LNHDA and CDR2 is SQIVND (reference sequence). The CDR3 runs to 18 residues. The CDR3 DNA sequence: TGTGCCAGTAGTATAGGAGGGCAACGTAACCTAAAACAAGAGACCCAGTACTTC. Amino acids: CASSIGGQRNLKQETQYF.

The V and J genes are TRBV5-5 and TRBJ2-3; D is unresolved. Germline CDR1 is SGHKS and CDR2 is YYEKEE (reference sequence). V shed 1 base and J shed 6 bases, with 15 bases lying between them. This CDR3 region has 15 residues. CDR3 in amino acids: CASSLFSSVSDTQYF. In DNA form, the CDR3 reads TGTGCCAGCAGCTTGTTCAGTTCCGTATCGGATACGCAGTATTTT.

The CDR3 sequence is CASSHRTGDNSPLHF. In DNA, the CDR3 is TGTGCCAGCAGCCATCGGACAGGGGATAATTCACCCCTCCACTTT. This chain connects TRBV14 to TRBJ1-6; 9 nucleotides agree with TRBD1. V lost 3 bases, J lost 5 bases, and 2 bases stayed unmatched. There are 15 residues in the CDR3. Germline V gene sequence: CDR1 SGHDN, CDR2 FVKESK.

This clone has more than one count but fewer than ten. This chain joins TRBV6-1 and TRBJ2-6, with D perhaps matching TRBD1 (6 bases). CDR1 is MNHNS and CDR2 is SASEGT in the germline V gene. V was clipped by 4 bases and J by 0 bases, with 13 bases between them. The CDR3 consists of 17 residues. The CDR3 sequence is CASSARGPSSGANVLTF. CDR3 DNA: TGTGCCAGCAGTGCCAGGGGACCCTCCTCTGGGGCCAACGTCCTGACTTTC.

Here the CDR3 reads CASSPVLLRGDQETQYF. CDR3 DNA sequence: TGTGCCAGCTCACCAGTTCTACTCCGGGGGGATCAAGAGACCCAGTACTTC. The V and J genes are TRBV18 and TRBJ2-5, with 7 bases lining up with TRBD2. CDR1 is KGHSH, CDR2 LQKENI, per germline. Germline trimming cut 2 bases from V and 2 bases from J; bases unmatched to any gene: 11. CDR3 length: 17 amino acids.

The rearrangement joins TRBV9 to TRBJ1-1; 11 bases match TRBD1. Germline V CDR1 and CDR2: SGDLS, YYNGEE. V shed 1 base and J 4 bases; nucleotides not matched to a gene: 3. The CDR3 contains 15 residues. The CDR3 bases are TGTGCCAGCAGCGTAACCGGGACAGGGGGCACTGAAGCTTTCTTT. Protein product: CASSVTGTGGTEAFF.

The V call is TRBV19, the J call TRBJ2-3; D possibly corresponds to TRBD1 (5 bases). The germline V gene has CDR1 LNHDA and CDR2 SQIVND (reference sequence). The V and J ends lost 7 bases and 2 bases respectively, with 10 bases between them. The CDR3 is 13 residues long. This chain's CDR3 is CASNGRVTDTQYF. In DNA form, the CDR3 reads TGTGCCAGTAATGGCAGGGTCACAGATACGCAGTATTTT.

The chain combines TRBV28 with TRBJ2-7; TRBD2 might be the D (5 bases). The germline V gene encodes CDR1 MDHEN and CDR2 SYDVKM. Trimming stripped 6 bases from V and 4 bases from J, with 13 bases between. The CDR3 spans 13 residues. The CDR3 nucleotides are TGTGCCAGCAGCCTAACTAGTATATACGAGCAGTACTTC. Amino acids: CASSLTSIYEQYF.

The V call is TRBV2, the J call TRBJ2-3, with TRBD1 matching 7 bases. V lost 6 bases to trimming and J lost 5 bases; unmatched junction nucleotides: 11. Germline assignment: CDR1 SNHLY and CDR2 FYNNEI. The CDR3 loop spans 15 amino acids. The CDR3 here is CASSPVGGAVDTQYF. CDR3 sequence (DNA): TGTGCCAGCAGCCCTGTAGGGGGCGCCGTAGATACGCAGTATTTT.

V and J are TRBV15 and TRBJ2-3; D is unclear. Germline V gene sequence: CDR1 LNHNV, CDR2 YYDKDF (reference sequence). This CDR3 has 13 residues. V dropped 0 bases and J dropped 6 bases, with 7 bases sitting between them. CDR3 sequence (DNA): TGTGCCACCAGCAGAGATGGAGTCGATACGCAGTATTTT. This codes for CATSRDGVDTQYF. Using reference TRBV15 and TRBJ2-3 for the parts outside the CDR3, the full variable domain is DAMVIQNPRYQVTQFGKPVTLSCSQTLNHNVMYWYQQKSSQAPKLLFHYYDKDFNNEADTPDNFQSRRPNTSFCFLDIRSPGLGDTAMYLCATSRDGVDTQYFGPGTRLTVL.

This chain uses TRBV7-9 with TRBJ2-7; 7 bases fit TRBD1. CDR1 is SEHNR and CDR2 is FQNEAQ in the germline V gene (reference sequence). V gave up 3 bases and J gave up 5 bases; unmatched junction bases: 10. The CDR3 is 15 residues long. Here the CDR3 reads CASSFGTAPLDEQYF. DNA of the CDR3: TGTGCCAGCAGCTTCGGGACAGCACCCCTAGACGAGCAGTACTTC.

This chain links TRBV14 with TRBJ2-7; 9 bases align to TRBD1. The junction had 8 bases not matched to a gene; V was cut back by 5 bases and J by 3 bases. Germline-derived CDR1 and CDR2 are SGHDN and FVKESK. CDR3 length: 15 residues. CDR3 sequence (DNA): TGTGCCAGCAGCTTACGATGGGGACAGGGCTACGAGCAGTACTTC. It is translated as CASSLRWGQGYEQYF. Supplemented by reference TRBV14 and TRBJ2-7, the full variable domain reads EAGVTQFPSHSVIEKGQTVTLRCDPISGHDNLYWYRRVMGKEIKFLLHFVKESKQDESGMPNNRFLAERTGGTYSTLKVQPAELEDSGVYFCASSLRWGQGYEQYFGPGTRLTVT.

On this clone: At one end, the junction sequence differs from germline, possibly due to a read error. V is TRBV6-6 and J is TRBJ2-5, with TRBD1 identical over 7 bases. With the DNA end fitting TRBJ2-7 better, the J assignment may be wrong. This CDR3 contains 14 residues. Germline V gene sequence: CDR1 MNHNY, CDR2 SVGAGI (reference sequence). The chain's CDR3 is CASNYYRGAYEQYF. CDR3 coding DNA: TGTGCCAGCAATTACTACAGGGGAGCGTACGAGCAGTACTTC.

This clone occurred once. The chain combines TRBV9 with TRBJ1-1; the D is unclear. Germline V CDR1 and CDR2: SGDLS, YYNGEE. The CDR3 covers 14 residues. The V end was cut by 0 bases, the J end by 3 bases, with 9 bases between. CDR3 amino acids: CASSVDPQYTEAFF. CDR3 in DNA: TGTGCCAGCAGCGTAGATCCACAATACACTGAAGCTTTCTTT.

The V call is TRBV19, the J call TRBJ1-3, with D maybe TRBD1 (6 bases). CDR3 size: 13 residues. V lost 4 bases, J lost 10 bases, and 14 bases lay in between. Germline CDR1 and CDR2: LNHDA and SQIVND (reference sequence). CDR3 nucleotides: TGTGCCAGTAGTACCCTCCAGGGGATGACCATATATTTT. Translation gives CASSTLQGMTIYF.